Below, 28 T cell receptor beta chains from the same sample are listed, as sequenced in a study of beta chain features in type 1 diabetes. The authors reverse transcribed all of the isolated RNA, so sequencing captured expressed TCRB transcripts. Clones were sequenced by immunoSEQ multiplex PCR, and TCRdb holds only the in-frame ones, with some missing. The sample gives 150,000 to 180,000 clones, roughly 10% of which show up once; about 2% is in the top ten. Sequencing was done on a sample of central memory CD4+ T cells from blood. The receptors originated from a man between 18 and 35 years old in good health.

Many counts were recorded for this clone. The chain has TRBV7-9 and TRBJ2-7, with TRBD2 matching 12 bases. The V gene end was trimmed by 1 base and the J gene end by 5 bases; junction bases not matched to a gene: 9. Germline lookup yields CDR1 SEHNR and CDR2 FQNEAQ (reference sequence). CDR3 size: 17 residues. CDR3 residues: CASSLGRPGTSGHEQYF. CDR3 DNA sequence: TGTGCCAGCAGCTTAGGTAGACCCGGGACTAGCGGGCACGAGCAGTACTTC.

This clone appeared a few times. This chain uses TRBV6-6 with TRBJ2-2; TRBD1 agrees at 7 bases. V gave up 8 bases and J gave up 4 bases; unmatched junction bases: 4. The CDR3 loop spans 13 amino acids. The V gene's germline CDR1 is MNHNY and CDR2 SVGAGI (reference sequence). The CDR3 is CASGRGITGELFF. CDR3 nucleotide sequence: TGTGCCAGCGGCAGGGGGATCACCGGGGAGCTGTTTTTT.

The sample holds many counts of this clone. This chain uses TRBV14 with TRBJ2-1; D remains unclear. CDR1 and CDR2 from the germline V gene are SGHDN and FVKESK. CDR3 length: 14 amino acids. V lost 2 bases, J lost 6 bases, and 11 bases lay in between. In DNA, the CDR3 is TGTGCCAGCAGCCAAAGAAAGGAGTTCAATGAGCAGTTCTTC. Encoded protein: CASSQRKEFNEQFF.

The chain is built from TRBV29-1 and TRBJ2-3; possible D gene TRBD2, 5 bases. The CDR3 consists of 14 residues. The ends were cut back, 7 bases at V and 2 bases at J, with 16 bases in the middle. Germline V gene lookup returns CDR1 SQVTM and CDR2 ANQGSEA. The DNA for the CDR3 is TGCAGCGCAACCCGGAGGAGGAACACAGATACGCAGTATTTT. Amino acid sequence: CSATRRRNTDTQYF.

This clone was counted between two and nine times. The chain is built from TRBV9 and TRBJ1-5; 7 nucleotides align to TRBD1. CDR1 and CDR2 (germline): SGDLS, YYNGEE. V lost 3 bases and J lost 5; bases outside the gene matches: 2. The CDR3 spans 13 residues. Written as DNA, the CDR3 is TGTGCCAGCAGCGCGCAGGGGGATCAGCCCCAGCATTTT. Translating it yields CASSAQGDQPQHF.

The table lists this clone with a few counts. The V gene is TRBV5-4, the J gene TRBJ2-5; D gene ambiguous. The length of the CDR3 is 13 residues. The germline gives CDR1 SGHNT, CDR2 YYREEE (reference sequence). Deletions cut 1 base from V and 4 bases from J, with 8 bases between. The CDR3 nucleotides read TGTGCCAGCAGCTTGTTAGTAGGAGAGACCCAGTACTTC. This gives the protein CASSLLVGETQYF. The full variable domain, its missing parts supplied by reference TRBV5-4 and TRBJ2-5, is ETGVTQSPTHLIKTRGQQVTLRCSSQSGHNTVSWYQQALGQGPQFIFQYYREEENGRGNFPPRFSGLQFPNYSSELNVNALELDDSALYLCASSLLVGETQYFGPGTRLLVL.

This clone turned up a few times. V and J are TRBV18 and TRBJ2-5; D uncertain. V lost 1 base to trimming and J lost 4 bases, with 4 bases between them. CDR1 and CDR2 (germline): KGHSH, LQKENI. CDR3 length: 12 amino acids. The CDR3 protein is CASSPQSETQYF. CDR3 nucleotide sequence: TGTGCCAGCTCACCACAGTCAGAGACCCAGTACTTC. Looking up the rest from reference TRBV18 and TRBJ2-5 gives the full variable domain: NAGVMQNPRHLVRRRGQEARLRCSPMKGHSHVYWYRQLPEEGLKFMVYLQKENIIDESGMPKERFSAEFPKEGPSILRIQQVVRGDSAAYFCASSPQSETQYFGPGTRLLVL.

This chain connects TRBV7-9 to TRBJ1-1; tentatively, D is TRBD1 (6 bases). The V gene lost 6 bases and the J gene lost 4 bases, with 15 bases spanning the gap. CDR3 size: 14 residues. Germline loops: CDR1 SEHNR, CDR2 FQNEAQ (reference sequence). DNA of the CDR3: TGTGCCAGCAGACCAGGGGTCGTCGGCACTGAAGCTTTCTTT. The encoded protein is CASRPGVVGTEAFF.

The chain recombines TRBV5-6 with TRBJ1-3; no definite D call. The CDR3 is made up of 14 amino acids. The ends were cut back, 2 bases at V and 0 bases at J, with 6 bases in the middle. Per germline, CDR1 SGHDT and CDR2 YYEEEE. In DNA form, the CDR3 reads TGTGCCAGCAGCTTCTGGAGCTCTGGAAACACCATATATTTT. Residues: CASSFWSSGNTIYF.

In this sample, this clone turned up a few times. The gene calls are TRBV5-1 and TRBJ2-2, with D unresolved. This CDR3 contains 16 residues. Germline V gene data show CDR1 as SGHRS and CDR2 as YFSETQ. V was cut by 0 bases and J by 0 bases, with 9 bases left in between. The CDR3 DNA is TGCGCCAGCAGCTTGGAGGGATACCCGAACACCGGGGAGCTGTTTTTT. Residues: CASSLEGYPNTGELFF.

This clone occurred a few times. The chain couples TRBV28 to TRBJ2-7; 13 nucleotides line up with TRBD2. The V and J ends lost 6 bases and 2 bases, in that order; junction bases with no gene match: 4. This CDR3 is 15 amino acids long. CDR1 is MDHEN and CDR2 is SYDVKM in the germline V gene. The CDR3 spells CASREGLAGAYEQYF. Written as DNA, the CDR3 is TGTGCCAGCAGGGAAGGACTAGCGGGAGCCTACGAGCAGTACTTC.

This clone appeared a few times. This chain connects TRBV5-1 to TRBJ2-1; D is perhaps TRBD1 (6 bases). Germline V gene sequence: CDR1 SGHRS, CDR2 YFSETQ. CDR3 size: 14 residues. The ends were cut back, 2 bases at V and 4 bases at J, with 10 bases in the middle. CDR3 DNA sequence: TGCGCCAGCAGCTTCCCAGGGACATACAATGAGCAGTTCTTC. Translating gives CASSFPGTYNEQFF.

The genes are TRBV21-1 and TRBJ2-6; the listed D gene, TRBD1, was not tested against the DNA. TRBV21-1 is noted as a pseudogene. The CDR3 spans 17 residues. The CDR3 sequence is CASSKEDSFSGANVLTF. CDR3 nucleotide sequence: TGTGCCAGCAGCAAGGAAGACAGCTTCTCTGGGGCCAACGTCCTGACTTTC.

About this clone: A much larger clone lies one base from this, so it may be a read error. The same CDR3 is also encoded by other DNA sequences in this sample. V usage is TRBV7-2 and J usage is TRBJ1-1; D is uncertain. Trimming cost V 1 base and J 1 base, with 4 bases left between them. Germline V gene lookup returns CDR1 SGHTA and CDR2 FQGNSA. This CDR3 contains 13 residues. The CDR3 region is CASSLEQNTEAFF. DNA for the CDR3: TGTGCCAGCAGCTTAGAGCAGAACACTGAAGCTTTCTTT.

J is TRBJ1-2 and V is TRBV4-3, with 9 bases matching TRBD1. This CDR3 region has 18 residues. Germline loops: CDR1 LGHNA, CDR2 YSLEER. With 0 bases clipped from V and 8 bases from J, the junction kept 16 bases outside the gene matches. CDR3 amino acids: CASSQDQGSGTGLLGYTF. CDR3 coding DNA: TGCGCCAGCAGCCAAGATCAAGGAAGTGGGACAGGGTTATTGGGCTACACCTTC.

The rearrangement links TRBV4-3 to TRBJ2-2; 8 bases align to TRBD1. The CDR3 runs 16 residues. From germline, CDR1 is LGHNA and CDR2 YSLEER. Trimming cost V 1 base and J 2 bases; bases outside gene matches: 3. The chain's CDR3 is CASSQGQGTNTGELFF. DNA of the CDR3: TGCGCCAGCAGCCAAGGACAGGGGACAAACACCGGGGAGCTGTTTTTT.

The CDR3: CASSLDGDRGEQYF. The CDR3 coding sequence is TGTGCCAGCAGCTTAGACGGGGACAGGGGCGAGCAGTACTTC. The V gene is TRBV7-9, the J gene TRBJ2-7; 10 positions agree with TRBD1. Germline V gene lookup returns CDR1 SEHNR and CDR2 FQNEAQ (reference sequence). After removal of 1 base from V and 6 bases from J, the junction contained 3 bases not matched to a gene. CDR3 length: 14 residues.

The chain recombines TRBV28 with TRBJ1-6, with D hard to call. CDR1 MDHEN and CDR2 SYDVKM come from the germline V gene. This CDR3 spans 16 amino acids. V gave up 3 bases and J gave up 5 bases, with 14 bases separating them. In DNA, the CDR3 is TGTGCCAGCAGTTTGCGGGCAGGCATTAATAATTCACCCCTCCACTTT. Translating it yields CASSLRAGINNSPLHF.

There are many counts of this clone. The chain recombines TRBV30 with TRBJ1-5; weak D call: TRBD1 (6 bases). The germline gives CDR1 GTSNPN, CDR2 SVGIG (reference sequence). V lost 2 bases, J lost 5 bases, and 13 bases lay in between. CDR3 size: 14 residues. The CDR3 reads CAWSRDRLDQPQHF. The CDR3, as DNA: TGTGCCTGGAGTCGCGACAGGCTTGATCAGCCCCAGCATTTT.

V usage is TRBV6-4 and J usage is TRBJ2-2; TRBD1 matches 8 bases. Germline V lookup: CDR1 MRHNA, CDR2 SNTAGT. This CDR3 is built from 16 residues. The V and J ends lost 5 bases and 5 bases, in that order; junction bases with no gene match: 10. CDR3 protein: CASSPKGTGLTGELFF. The CDR3 nucleotides are TGTGCCAGCAGTCCAAAAGGGACAGGACTTACCGGGGAGCTGTTTTTT.

The chain links TRBV5-8 to TRBJ1-2, with D hard to call. Germline V CDR1 and CDR2: SGHTS, YDEGEE. Trimming removed 4 bases from V and 6 bases from J, with 16 bases in between. The CDR3 is made up of 14 amino acids. CDR3 protein: CASSPGLGLNGYTF. The CDR3 bases are TGTGCCAGCAGCCCAGGACTGGGTCTAAATGGCTACACCTTC.

This clone was detected only a few times. At one end, the junction sequence differs from germline, possibly due to a read error. This rearrangement joins TRBV10-3 to TRBJ2-1; 7 bases agree with TRBD1. The CDR3 runs to 15 residues. Germline V CDR1 and CDR2: ENHRY, SYGVKD. In DNA form, the CDR3 reads TGTGCCAGCAGTAAGGGGGCAGGGAAAAACAATGAGCAGTTCTTC. Protein product: CASSKGAGKNNEQFF.

This clone occurred a few times. The chain links TRBV29-1 to TRBJ1-5, with D tentatively TRBD1 (6 bases). V was trimmed by 5 bases and J by 4 bases, leaving 12 bases between them. Germline V gene data show CDR1 as SQVTM and CDR2 as ANQGSEA. This CDR3 comprises 13 residues. CDR3 in amino acids: CSVRQAGNQPQHF. The CDR3 DNA reads TGCAGCGTTCGACAGGCAGGAAATCAGCCCCAGCATTTT.

CDR3 protein: CASSPGLPNTYEQYF. The CDR3 DNA reads TGTGCCAGCAGCCCGGGACTACCTAATACCTACGAGCAGTACTTC. The chain links TRBV2 to TRBJ2-7; 7 positions agree with TRBD2. The germline gives CDR1 SNHLY, CDR2 FYNNEI. CDR3 length equals 15 residues. V shed 6 bases, J shed 2 bases, and the junction held 10 bases outside the gene matches.

This clone has a handful of counts. The chain recombines TRBV2 with TRBJ2-4; TRBD2 matches at 8 bases. Trimming cost V 7 bases and J 0 bases; bases outside gene matches: 8. Germline values: CDR1 SNHLY, CDR2 FYNNEI. The CDR3 has 16 residues. The CDR3 bases are TGTGCCAGCACTTTACTAGCGGCGGTAGCCAAAAACATTCAGTACTTC. Amino acids: CASTLLAAVAKNIQYF.

This clone was seen more than once but under ten times. J is TRBJ1-1 and V is TRBV5-1; D remains ambiguous. Germline CDR1 and CDR2: SGHRS and YFSETQ. This CDR3 region has 13 residues. Trimming took off 0 bases at V and 1 base at J, with 4 bases between the two ends. The CDR3 region has the DNA TGCGCCAGCAGCTTGGGGAGGAACACTGAAGCTTTCTTT. Encoded protein: CASSLGRNTEAFF.

This clone was picked up a small number of times. The rearrangement links TRBV27 to TRBJ2-1; 9 bases fit TRBD1. J lost 9 bases, V lost 2 bases, and 8 bases had no gene match. Germline values: CDR1 MNHEY, CDR2 SMNVEV (reference sequence). CDR3 length: 15 amino acids. The chain's CDR3 is CASSLGLTGGIEQFF. The DNA of the CDR3 is TGTGCCAGCAGTTTAGGTCTGACAGGGGGAATTGAGCAGTTCTTC.

CDR3 in DNA: TGTGCCAGCAGCGTAGGGGCTCAGGCCGTCGAAGCTTTCTTT. This encodes CASSVGAQAVEAFF. The genes are TRBV9 and TRBJ1-1; D is unclear. The germline V and J ends were trimmed by 0 bases and 8 bases, with 14 bases remaining between them. This CDR3 contains 14 residues. Germline lookup yields CDR1 SGDLS and CDR2 YYNGEE.